Below are 21 T cell receptor beta chains sequenced from a single sample in a study of T cell repertoires in cytomegalovirus infection. TCRdb re-called the reads with MiXCR, one entry per CDR3 protein. The repertoire holds about 240,000 distinct CDR3 sequences, with 5% to 8.5% as singletons. The source material was PBMCs. All receptors derive from a human donor in good health (CMV status not recorded). Some clones in this sample may be carry-over from other donors' samples.

CDR3 sequence reads: CASRHGQDPEQYF. In DNA, the CDR3 is TGTGCCAGCAGACACGGACAGGACCCCGAGCAGTACTTC. This chain joins TRBV6-6 and TRBJ2-7; 7 nucleotides line up with TRBD1. From germline, CDR1 is MNHNY and CDR2 SVGAGI (reference sequence). The length of the CDR3 is 13 residues. V was pared by 6 bases and J by 6 bases, with 8 bases of the junction left unmatched.

The sample holds a few counts of this clonotype. V is TRBV29-1 and J is TRBJ1-1; maybe TRBD1 (5 bases). The ends were cut back, 4 bases at V and 6 bases at J, with 12 bases in the middle. The CDR3 runs 12 residues. Germline assignment: CDR1 SQVTM and CDR2 ANQGSEA. This CDR3 is CSVVRGGAEAFF. The CDR3 bases are TGCAGCGTTGTGCGAGGAGGGGCTGAAGCTTTCTTT.

In this sample, this clonotype turned up many times. The chain combines TRBV6-2 or TRBV6-3 with TRBJ1-1; tentative D call: TRBD1 (5 bases). Germline V lookup: CDR1 MNHEY, CDR2 SVGEGT. The V end lost 2 bases, the J end lost 5 bases, and 12 bases lay between the germline ends. The CDR3 contains 14 residues. In DNA form, the CDR3 reads TGTGCCAGCAGTTACGATCGGGGCCGGACTGAAGCTTTCTTT. This translates into CASSYDRGRTEAFF.

This clonotype was seen at least ten times. CDR3 DNA: TGCGCCAGCAGCTTACAGGACCGCTACGAGCAGTACTTC. Its protein product is CASSLQDRYEQYF. The chain employs TRBV5-1 and TRBJ2-7; D is perhaps TRBD1 (5 bases). Germline CDR1 reads SGHRS; CDR2 reads YFSETQ. The V end was cut by 2 bases, the J end by 3 bases, with 9 bases between. The CDR3 runs to 13 residues.

This clonotype was seen more than once but under ten times. The chain has TRBV5-8 and TRBJ2-7, with D perhaps assigned TRBD1 or TRBD2 (5 bases each). The germline CDR1 and CDR2 sequences are SGHTS and YDEGEE. The CDR3 is 11 amino acids. The CDR3 bases are TGTGCAATGGGACGGATCTACGAGCAGTACTTC. Residues: CAMGRIYEQYF.

This chain uses TRBV12-3 or TRBV12-4 with TRBJ2-7; weak D call: TRBD1 (5 bases). This CDR3 region has 13 residues. The V end was cut by 7 bases, the J end by 3 bases, with 13 bases between. Here the CDR3 DNA reads TGTGCCAGCACCGAAGACAGAAACTACGAGCAGTACTTC. Translated, it gives CASTEDRNYEQYF.

There are many counts of this clonotype. The rearrangement links TRBV5-4 to TRBJ2-5; 7 bases are shared with TRBD2. The trim removed 1 base at V and 5 bases at J, leaving 8 bases unmatched. This CDR3 contains 15 residues. Per the germline V gene, CDR1 is SGHNT and CDR2 is YYREEE (reference sequence). CDR3 amino acids: CASSLLASGGETQYF. The CDR3 coding sequence is TGTGCCAGCAGCTTGTTGGCTAGCGGTGGGGAGACCCAGTACTTC.

This clonotype came up many times. CDR3 bases: TGTGCCATCGGTCCTCAAATCTACAATGAGCAGTTCTTC. Residues: CAIGPQIYNEQFF. The rearrangement joins TRBV10-3 to TRBJ2-1; D unclear. CDR3 length equals 13 residues. Trimming took off 8 bases at V and 3 bases at J, with 11 bases between the two ends. The germline gives CDR1 ENHRY, CDR2 SYGVKD.

This clonotype was recorded many times. The rearrangement uses TRBV6-6 and TRBJ2-2; no clear D gene. V was pared by 3 bases and J by 2 bases, with 7 bases between. The CDR3 totals 14 residues. The germline V gene encodes CDR1 MNHNY and CDR2 SVGAGI (reference sequence). The CDR3 DNA is TGTGCCAGCAGTTATAGGCCAAACACCGGGGAGCTGTTTTTT. Its translation is CASSYRPNTGELFF.

The chain employs TRBV9 and TRBJ2-7; the D gene is possibly TRBD2 (6 bases). There are 14 residues in the CDR3. In germline, CDR1 is SGDLS, CDR2 YYNGEE. Trimming left V 5 bases short and J 5 bases short, with 17 bases between. CDR3 coding DNA: TGTGCCAGCAGTCCCTACCGGGGACTGGACGAGCAGTACTTC. The encoded protein is CASSPYRGLDEQYF.

The table lists this clonotype with many counts. This chain uses TRBV30 with TRBJ1-6, with a possible D match to TRBD1 (5 bases). The germline gives CDR1 GTSNPN, CDR2 SVGIG (reference sequence). The CDR3 length is 13 residues. V lost 3 bases and J 8 bases, leaving 11 bases between the germline ends. CDR3 loop: CAWRGALDSPLHF. DNA for the CDR3: TGTGCCTGGAGAGGGGCATTAGATTCACCCCTCCACTTT.

This clonotype was detected a few times. The chain recombines TRBV14 with TRBJ1-1; 12 bases are a match to TRBD1. The length of the CDR3 is 17 residues. The J segment lost 5 bases and the V segment lost 6 bases, leaving 13 bases of the junction unmatched. CDR1 and CDR2 from the germline V gene are SGHDN and FVKESK. DNA of the CDR3: TGTGCCAGCAGACTTCGGGGGACAGGGGGCGCGACTACTGAAGCTTTCTTT. The encoded protein is CASRLRGTGGATTEAFF. Full variable domain (remainder filled in from reference TRBV14 and TRBJ1-1): EAGVTQFPSHSVIEKGQTVTLRCDPISGHDNLYWYRRVMGKEIKFLLHFVKESKQDESGMPNNRFLAERTGGTYSTLKVQPAELEDSGVYFCASRLRGTGGATTEAFFGQGTRLTVV.

This clonotype was observed at least ten times. One end of the junction does not line up with germline, which may come from a read error. This chain connects TRBV29-1 to TRBJ2-7, with 9 bases that match TRBD2. This CDR3 region has 12 residues. CDR1 SQVTM and CDR2 ANQGSEA come from the germline V gene. The CDR3 DNA reads as TGCAGCGTCGAAGCGGGGGGACACGAGCAGTACTTC. Translation gives CSVEAGGHEQYF.

V is TRBV11-2 and J is TRBJ2-7; 8 bases are shared with TRBD1. V lost 5 bases to trimming and J lost 4 bases; unmatched junction nucleotides: 7. The CDR3 is made up of 14 amino acids. Germline CDR1 and CDR2: SGHAT and FQNNGV. CDR3 sequence reads: CASSRQGSSYEQYF. CDR3 DNA sequence: TGTGCCAGCAGCCGACAGGGGTCCTCATACGAGCAGTACTTC.

This clonotype has a count of ten or more. V is TRBV7-2 and J is TRBJ1-6; 7 bases match TRBD1. This CDR3 contains 15 residues. V was pared by 5 bases and J by 10 bases, with 11 bases of the junction left unmatched. CDR1 and CDR2 (germline): SGHTA, FQGNSA. CDR3 coding DNA: TGTGCCAGCAGCCTAAGTACAGGGGATGGGTCACCCCTCCACTTT. This codes for CASSLSTGDGSPLHF.

This clonotype was seen many times. The rearrangement links TRBV20-1 to TRBJ1-2; 7 bases map to TRBD1. Trimming cost V 0 bases and J 4 bases; bases outside gene matches: 11. CDR1 DFQATT and CDR2 SNEGSKA come from the germline V gene (reference sequence). The CDR3 loop spans 16 amino acids. The CDR3 reads CSAREVPMTGIYGYTF. Written as DNA, the CDR3 is TGCAGTGCTAGAGAGGTCCCGATGACAGGGATCTATGGCTACACCTTC.

This clonotype occurred many times. This chain uses TRBV5-1 with TRBJ2-5; 14 bases line up with TRBD2. Germline assignment: CDR1 SGHRS and CDR2 YFSETQ. The CDR3 is made up of 18 amino acids. V trimming: 3 bases; J trimming: 2 bases; junction bases outside the gene matches: 9. This CDR3 reads CASSSGLAGGLSQETQYF. In nucleotides, the CDR3 is TGCGCCAGCAGCTCCGGACTAGCGGGGGGCCTATCTCAAGAGACCCAGTACTTC.

This clonotype has ten or more counts. This chain uses TRBV7-9 with TRBJ1-1; D is uncertain. Germline V gives CDR1 SEHNR, CDR2 FQNEAQ (reference sequence). This CDR3 comprises 15 residues. Trimming shortened V by 4 bases and J by 5 bases, and 17 bases separated the two germline ends. The CDR3 protein is CASSSLTSTGTEAFF. CDR3 nucleotide sequence: TGTGCCAGCAGCTCTTTGACATCAACGGGGACTGAAGCTTTCTTT.

In this sample, this clonotype turned up many times. V and J are TRBV20-1 and TRBJ2-1; 10 nucleotides match TRBD2. Trimming at V came to 3 bases and at J to 10 bases, leaving 6 bases not matched to a gene. The germline V gene encodes CDR1 DFQATT and CDR2 SNEGSKA (reference sequence). The CDR3 length is 13 residues. As DNA, the CDR3 is TGCAGTGCTAGCCCAGCGGGGGGGCTAGAGCAGTTCTTC. It encodes CSASPAGGLEQFF.

This clonotype was detected many times. The rearrangement joins TRBV12-5 to TRBJ2-1; D perhaps matches TRBD2 (6 bases). The V end was cut by 2 bases, the J end by 6 bases, with 14 bases between. Germline V CDR1 and CDR2: LGHNT, FRNRAP. The CDR3 contains 15 residues. CDR3 region: CASGLHETRINEQFF. The CDR3 DNA reads TGTGCTAGTGGTTTGCACGAGACTAGGATCAATGAGCAGTTCTTC.

This clonotype was seen ten or more times. The V call is TRBV28, the J call TRBJ1-5; a weak D match, TRBD1 (6 bases). The germline gives CDR1 MDHEN, CDR2 SYDVKM. The CDR3 is 16 residues long. The ends were cut back, 3 bases at V and 2 bases at J, with 14 bases in the middle. This CDR3 is CASSFDTGIRNQPQHF. The CDR3 DNA sequence: TGTGCCAGCAGTTTCGATACAGGGATACGCAATCAGCCCCAGCATTTT.